These 15 T cell receptor beta chains originate from one sample sequenced in a study of T cell repertoires in cytomegalovirus infection. TCRdb reprocessed the reads with MiXCR, giving one entry per CDR3 protein. This sample yields some 400,000 distinct CDR3 sequences, of which around a sixth are seen a single time; about 10% belongs to the top ten. Sequenced sample: PBMCs. These receptors were obtained from a human donor in good health (CMV status not recorded). Some clones in this sample may be carry-over from other donors' samples.

The chain carries TRBV2 and TRBJ1-1; D gene unclear. The CDR3 is made up of 12 amino acids. Trimming took 6 bases from V and 4 from J, leaving 9 bases between them. The germline V gene has CDR1 SNHLY and CDR2 FYNNEI. CDR3: CASSGILTEAFF. Written as DNA, the CDR3 is TGTGCCAGCAGCGGGATTCTCACTGAAGCTTTCTTT.

Only a few counts were recorded for this clonotype. The gene calls are TRBV6-1 and TRBJ2-1, with 10 bases matching TRBD2. This CDR3 is 16 amino acids long. Germline V lookup: CDR1 MNHNS, CDR2 SASEGT. Trimming cost V 6 bases and J 7 bases; bases outside gene matches: 12. The DNA of the CDR3 is TGTGCCAGCAGACCTCCAGGACTAGCGGCAAGGAATGAGCAGTTCTTC. Its translation is CASRPPGLAARNEQFF.

The CDR3 loop reads CASSPSSLSGELFF. The CDR3 nucleotides are TGTGCCAGCTCCCCCTCCAGCCTATCCGGGGAGCTGTTTTTT. The chain employs TRBV18 and TRBJ2-2; D ambiguous. Germline loops: CDR1 KGHSH, CDR2 LQKENI. The CDR3 length is 14 residues. Deletions cut 6 bases from V and 6 bases from J, with 14 bases between.

There are a few counts of this clonotype. The CDR3 nucleotides are TGCAGCGTTGAGGGGAGTAACTACGAGCAGTACTTC. This codes for CSVEGSNYEQYF. This chain links TRBV29-1 with TRBJ2-7; weak D call: TRBD2 (5 bases). Trimming pared 3 bases from V and 3 bases from J, leaving 9 bases between. Germline lookup yields CDR1 SQVTM and CDR2 ANQGSEA. This CDR3 is 12 amino acids long.

This clonotype was recorded only once. A much larger clone lies one base from this, so it may be a read error. This chain uses TRBV7-2 with TRBJ2-5; tentative D call: TRBD1 (6 bases). The V gene's germline CDR1 is SGHTA and CDR2 FQGNSA. The CDR3 is made up of 13 amino acids. CDR3 region: CASSLVYCDRFYF. CDR3 DNA: TGTGCCAGCAGCTTAGTATATTGTGACAGGTTCTATTTC.

V and J are TRBV6-6 and TRBJ2-1; no clear D. With 10 bases removed from V and 9 bases from J, the gap between germline ends came to 13 bases. The CDR3 has 11 residues. Germline CDR1 MNHNY, CDR2 SVGAGI (reference sequence). The CDR3 DNA sequence: TGTGCCACACGAAAGGGATCTGAGCAGTTCTTC. Residues: CATRKGSEQFF.

The chain couples TRBV28 to TRBJ1-2, with 8 bases aligning to TRBD1. Losses at the gene ends were 9 bases for V and 5 bases for J; bases not matched to a gene: 5. Germline CDR1 reads MDHEN; CDR2 reads SYDVKM. The CDR3 spans 12 residues. In nucleotides, the CDR3 is TGTGCCAGTGGGACAGGCGAGTATGGCTACACCTTC. The encoded protein is CASGTGEYGYTF.

This clonotype was seen at least ten times. This sequence joins TRBV7-6 and TRBJ2-3; D possibly corresponds to TRBD2 (6 bases). Germline lookup yields CDR1 SGHVS and CDR2 FNYEAQ. V was pared by 2 bases and J by 3 bases, with 12 bases between. The CDR3 length is 15 residues. CDR3 sequence reads: CASSLYFRGTDTQYF. In nucleotides, the CDR3 is TGTGCCAGCAGCTTATATTTCCGGGGGACAGATACGCAGTATTTT.

The gene calls are TRBV20-1 and TRBJ1-1; 9 nucleotides line up with TRBD1. The V segment lost 3 bases and the J segment 0 bases; nucleotides outside the gene matches: 2. The germline gives CDR1 DFQATT, CDR2 SNEGSKA (reference sequence). This CDR3 has 14 residues. The chain's CDR3 is CSASDRGLNTEAFF. CDR3 nucleotide sequence: TGCAGTGCTAGCGACAGGGGGTTGAACACTGAAGCTTTCTTT.

This clonotype has at least ten counts. The V call is TRBV7-6, the J call TRBJ2-1, with TRBD1 matching 7 bases. Germline trimming cut 4 bases from V and 10 bases from J; bases unmatched to any gene: 1. Germline-derived CDR1 and CDR2 are SGHVS and FNYEAQ. The CDR3 consists of 11 residues. CDR3 amino acids: CASSSTGEQFF. DNA for the CDR3: TGTGCCAGCAGCTCGACAGGGGAGCAGTTCTTC.

This clonotype was found a few times. V gene TRBV20-1 combines with J gene TRBJ1-2; D remains unclear. This CDR3 region has 11 residues. Germline V gene lookup returns CDR1 DFQATT and CDR2 SNEGSKA (reference sequence). V was clipped by 6 bases and J by 2 bases, with 7 bases between them. Here the CDR3 reads CSAVVNYGYTF. CDR3 bases: TGCAGTGCAGTTGTGAACTATGGCTACACCTTC.

As for this clonotype: One end of the junction fails to match germline, which may point to a read error. The V and J genes are TRBV7-9 and TRBJ1-1; D is possibly TRBD1 (6 bases). CDR1 and CDR2 from the germline V gene are SEHNR and FQNEAQ (reference sequence). CDR3 length: 16 residues. The DNA for the CDR3 is TGTGCCAGCAGCCTGGGGGTCTACAGGGCTGGCACTGAAGCTTCCTTT. Translation: CASSLGVYRAGTEASF.

This chain connects TRBV10-3 to TRBJ2-5; D might be TRBD2 (5 bases). Per the germline V gene, CDR1 is ENHRY and CDR2 is SYGVKD. CDR3 size: 13 residues. V gave up 10 bases and J gave up 5 bases, with 17 bases separating them. In DNA form, the CDR3 reads TGTGCCAGTGAAGGTCAGCGGCGGGAGACCCAGTACTTC. It translates to CASEGQRRETQYF.

This clonotype was seen repeatedly, ten times or more. This chain uses TRBV20-1 with TRBJ2-7; no reliable D call. The V gene lost 2 bases and the J gene lost 3 bases, with 8 bases spanning the gap. CDR1 is DFQATT, CDR2 SNEGSKA, per germline (reference sequence). This CDR3 region has 12 residues. CDR3 nucleotides: TGCAGTGCTAGACTACCCGACTACGAGCAGTACTTC. It specifies CSARLPDYEQYF.

The V gene is TRBV20-1, the J gene TRBJ1-1; 7 positions agree with TRBD1. V lost 2 bases and J lost 4; bases outside the gene matches: 10. The CDR3 runs 15 residues. Germline CDR1 and CDR2: DFQATT and SNEGSKA (reference sequence). Written as DNA, the CDR3 is TGCAGTGCTAGAAGCCAAACAGGGGTCGGCACTGAAGCTTTCTTT. Its protein is CSARSQTGVGTEAFF.